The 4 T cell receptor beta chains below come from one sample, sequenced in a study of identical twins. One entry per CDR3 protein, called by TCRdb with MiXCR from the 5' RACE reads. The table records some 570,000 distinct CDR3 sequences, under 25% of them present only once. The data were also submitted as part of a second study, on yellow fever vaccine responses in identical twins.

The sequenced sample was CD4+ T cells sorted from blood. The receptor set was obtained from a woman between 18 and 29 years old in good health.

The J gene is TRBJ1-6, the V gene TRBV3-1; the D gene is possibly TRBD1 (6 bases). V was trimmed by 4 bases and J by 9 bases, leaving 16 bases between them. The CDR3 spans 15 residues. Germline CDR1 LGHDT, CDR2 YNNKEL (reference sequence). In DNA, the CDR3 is TGTGCCAGCAGCCTCGCGGCGGGGGCCGGTTCACCCCTCCACTTT. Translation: CASSLAAGAGSPLHF.

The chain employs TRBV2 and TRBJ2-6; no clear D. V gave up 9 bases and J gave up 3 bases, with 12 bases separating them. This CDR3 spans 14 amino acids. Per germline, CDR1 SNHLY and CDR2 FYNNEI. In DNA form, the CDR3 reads TGTGCCAGTTCACTCGTAGGTGGGGCCAACGTCCTGACTTTC. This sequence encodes CASSLVGGANVLTF.

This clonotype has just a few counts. The CDR3 DNA sequence: TGTGCCACCAGCAGAGAAAGTGACAATGAGCAGTTCTTC. Translation gives CATSRESDNEQFF. The gene calls are TRBV15 and TRBJ2-1; D unresolved. V lost 0 bases, J lost 5 bases, and 5 bases lay in between. The CDR3 is 13 residues long. Germline V lookup: CDR1 LNHNV, CDR2 YYDKDF (reference sequence).

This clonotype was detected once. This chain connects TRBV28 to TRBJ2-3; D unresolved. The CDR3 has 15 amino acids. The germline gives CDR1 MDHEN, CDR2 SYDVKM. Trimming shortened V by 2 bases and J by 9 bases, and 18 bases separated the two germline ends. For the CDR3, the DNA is TGTGCCAGCAGTTTACCCCTCGCCTCCTCCGGCACGCAGTATTTT. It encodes CASSLPLASSGTQYF.